This T cell receptor (beta chain) was profiled in a study of shared clonotypes between healthy human individuals. Study results and caveats: Relative to memory subsets, naive subsets generally showed larger estimated richness. Generation probability values for non-shared clonotypes were lower than those for clonotypes shared by all four donors.

The data were produced by immunoSEQ multiplex PCR, yet TCRdb's version contains in-frame clones alone and is incomplete. The sample lists 2 million to 2.5 million clones, approximately 94% occurring once. About this clone: Its antigen is not identified.

Trimming took off 5 bases at V and 0 bases at J, with 8 bases between the two ends. Germline lookup yields CDR1 SGHDN and CDR2 FVKESK. This CDR3 is 15 amino acids long. The V gene is TRBV14, the J gene TRBJ2-6; D is unclear. The sequence was obtained from a man aged 18 to 30 in good health. Some clones in this sample may be carry-over from other donors' samples. The material sequenced was naive CD4+ T cells from PBMCs. Subset meaning: CD45RA+ positively selected. CDR3 nucleotide sequence: TGTGCCAGCAGCATACAGAGCTCTGGGGCCAACGTCCTGACTTTC. Amino acids: CASSIQSSGANVLTF.